This entry lists 24 T cell receptor beta chains sequenced from one sample in a study of shared clonotypes between healthy human individuals. The method was immunoSEQ multiplex PCR; TCRdb's version includes in-frame clones alone and lacks a portion of them. The sample holds about 1 million clones; around 74% are singletons and the top ten take 1.4% to 1.5%. Sequenced material: memory CD4+ T cells sorted from blood. The subset: CD45RA-negative fraction. The receptors here all came from a man aged 18 to 30 in good health.

The chain uses TRBV5-1 and TRBJ2-5; possible D gene TRBD1, 5 bases. Between the trimmed V and J ends, which lost 5 bases and 4 bases, there was a span of 12 bases. Germline V gene lookup returns CDR1 SGHRS and CDR2 YFSETQ. The CDR3 length is 13 residues. CDR3 bases: TGCGCCAGCAGAAACCTAGGGGCAGAGACCCAGTACTTC. This translates into CASRNLGAETQYF.

J is TRBJ2-7 and V is TRBV5-6, with D hard to call. In germline, CDR1 is SGHDT, CDR2 YYEEEE. The CDR3 has 16 residues. V shed 2 bases and J shed 5 bases, with 20 bases lying between them. CDR3 protein: CASSFNSRLLQNEQYF. CDR3 nucleotide sequence: TGTGCCAGCAGCTTTAACTCTCGACTCCTCCAGAACGAGCAGTACTTC.

This chain uses TRBV10-3 with TRBJ2-7; the D gene is possibly TRBD1 (7 bases). The CDR3 spans 15 residues. Deletions cut 0 bases from V and 6 bases from J, with 15 bases between. The germline V gene encodes CDR1 ENHRY and CDR2 SYGVKD. DNA for the CDR3: TGTGCCATCAGTGAGTCATCCAGGGGGGTGCGCGAGCAGTACTTC. This sequence encodes CAISESSRGVREQYF.

The chain employs TRBV29-1 and TRBJ2-7; 9 bases match TRBD2. CDR1 and CDR2 (germline): SQVTM, ANQGSEA. The CDR3 is 15 residues long. The junction had 4 bases not matched to a gene; V was cut back by 0 bases and J by 1 base. In DNA form, the CDR3 reads TGCAGCGTTGAAGATCTAGCGGGAATATCCTACGAGCAGTACTTC. It encodes CSVEDLAGISYEQYF.

The J gene is TRBJ2-1, the V gene TRBV5-4; TRBD2 matches 9 bases. The CDR3 extends over 17 amino acids. Germline CDR1 and CDR2: SGHNT and YYREEE (reference sequence). V shed 4 bases, J shed 0 bases, and the junction held 8 bases outside the gene matches. The DNA of the CDR3 is TGTGCCAGCAGCGCGCGACTAGCGGCAAGCTCCTACAATGAGCAGTTCTTC. This translates into CASSARLAASSYNEQFF.

In nucleotides, the CDR3 is TGTGCCAGCAGCTTAGATGGGGTAGGGAACATTCAGTACTTC. Protein sequence: CASSLDGVGNIQYF. The rearrangement joins TRBV11-2 to TRBJ2-4; the D is unclear. V dropped 0 bases and J dropped 7 bases, with 10 bases sitting between them. CDR1 is SGHAT and CDR2 is FQNNGV in the germline V gene. This CDR3 comprises 14 residues.

The V gene is TRBV11-3, the J gene TRBJ2-5; 15 bases map to TRBD2. The V and J ends lost 4 bases and 5 bases, in that order; junction bases with no gene match: 8. CDR1 and CDR2 (germline): SGHNT, YENEEA. CDR3 length: 17 amino acids. The CDR3 DNA reads as TGTGCCAGCAGCTCCGGACTAGCGGGAGGGTTTTGGGAGACCCAGTACTTC. Translation gives CASSSGLAGGFWETQYF.

On this clone itself: Different DNA sequences within this sample yield the same CDR3. For the CDR3, the DNA is TGTGCCAGCTCACGAGGCCAGGGAGTCCGAGAGACCCAGTACTTC. Encoded protein: CASSRGQGVRETQYF. The gene calls are TRBV18 and TRBJ2-5; TRBD1 or TRBD2 may be the D gene (5 bases each). Germline V gene data show CDR1 as KGHSH and CDR2 as LQKENI. Trimming removed 4 bases from V and 4 bases from J, with 16 bases in between. This CDR3 spans 15 amino acids.

J is TRBJ2-5 and V is TRBV7-2; D gene unclear. The CDR3 is made up of 15 amino acids. Looked up from germline, CDR1 is SGHTA and CDR2 is FQGNSA. Trimming took off 0 bases at V and 7 bases at J, with 15 bases between the two ends. In DNA, the CDR3 is TGTGCCAGCAGCTTAGCGGGTCCTAGTTTGGCGACCCAGTACTTC. It specifies CASSLAGPSLATQYF.

This clone was observed a single time. The J gene is TRBJ1-2, the V gene TRBV19; D is unresolved. Germline V gene sequence: CDR1 LNHDA, CDR2 SQIVND (reference sequence). The germline V and J ends were trimmed by 7 bases and 1 base, with 13 bases remaining between them. The CDR3 has 14 amino acids. For the CDR3, the DNA is TGTGCCAGTACCACCAGAGTTCTTAACTATGGCTACACCTTC. This codes for CASTTRVLNYGYTF. The full variable domain, in which reference TRBV19 and TRBJ1-2 provide the parts outside the CDR3, is DGGITQSPKYLFRKEGQNVTLSCEQNLNHDAMYWYRQDPGQGLRLIYYSQIVNDFQKGDIAEGYSVSREKKESFPLTVTSAQKNPTAFYLCASTTRVLNYGYTFGSGTRLTVV.

V usage is TRBV5-6 and J usage is TRBJ2-5; D gene uncertain. CDR3 length: 15 residues. Looked up from germline, CDR1 is SGHDT and CDR2 is YYEEEE. V was trimmed by 1 base and J by 2 bases, leaving 12 bases between them. CDR3 protein: CASSLRQAGQETQYF. In nucleotides, the CDR3 is TGTGCCAGCAGCTTGAGGCAGGCTGGGCAAGAGACCCAGTACTTC.

The chain has TRBV2 and TRBJ2-1; TRBD2 agrees at 10 bases. Germline CDR1 reads SNHLY; CDR2 reads FYNNEI. The CDR3 totals 15 residues. V was pared by 8 bases and J by 4 bases, with 8 bases of the junction left unmatched. CDR3 sequence reads: CASGASGRTYNEQFF. The CDR3 DNA reads TGTGCCAGCGGGGCTAGCGGGAGAACTTACAATGAGCAGTTCTTC.

This chain uses TRBV5-4 with TRBJ1-5, with D uncertain. This CDR3 spans 12 amino acids. Per the germline V gene, CDR1 is SGHNT and CDR2 is YYREEE (reference sequence). Deletions cut 2 bases from V and 3 bases from J, with 3 bases between. CDR3 protein: CASSFDNQPQHF. Here the CDR3 DNA reads TGTGCCAGCAGCTTTGACAATCAGCCCCAGCATTTT.

For the CDR3, the DNA is TGTGCCAGCAGCTTAGACCTTCCCACCAATTACGAGCAGTACTTC. It translates to CASSLDLPTNYEQYF. The chain is built from TRBV7-2 and TRBJ2-7, with D hard to call. Germline CDR1 is SGHTA and CDR2 is FQGNSA. Between the trimmed V and J ends, which lost 1 base and 4 bases, there was a span of 14 bases. The CDR3 is 15 residues long.

The chain recombines TRBV5-6 with TRBJ2-5, with 9 bases that match TRBD2. V lost 0 bases and J lost 4; bases outside the gene matches: 4. The CDR3 runs to 15 residues. Germline V gene lookup returns CDR1 SGHDT and CDR2 YYEEEE. DNA of the CDR3: TGTGCCAGCAGCTTGGGCGGGAGGGGAGGAGAGACCCAGTACTTC. Translation gives CASSLGGRGGETQYF.

In its sample, this clone was seen a few times. The same CDR3 arises from other DNA sequences in this sample as well. The genes are TRBV30 and TRBJ1-1; D is ambiguous. Germline V gives CDR1 GTSNPN, CDR2 SVGIG (reference sequence). The CDR3 extends over 12 amino acids. Deletions cut 3 bases from V and 2 bases from J, with 7 bases between. This chain's CDR3 is CAWSPRNTEAFF. In nucleotides, the CDR3 is TGTGCCTGGAGCCCTAGAAACACTGAAGCTTTCTTT. Using reference TRBV30 and TRBJ1-1 for the parts outside the CDR3, the full variable domain is SQTIHQWPATLVQPVGSPLSLECTVEGTSNPNLYWYRQAAGRGLQLLFYSVGIGQISSEVPQNLSASRPQDRQFILSSKKLLLSDSGFYLCAWSPRNTEAFFGQGTRLTVV.

The CDR3 loop reads CASSVRTGGPGELFF. DNA of the CDR3: TGTGCCAGCAGCGTAAGGACAGGGGGACCCGGGGAGCTGTTTTTT. V and J are TRBV9 and TRBJ2-2, with 10 bases matching TRBD1. V shed 1 base and J 6 bases; nucleotides not matched to a gene: 3. The germline V gene has CDR1 SGDLS and CDR2 YYNGEE. This CDR3 contains 15 residues.

CDR3: CASSREGETQYF. The CDR3 region has the DNA TGTGCCAGCAGCCGCGAGGGAGAGACCCAGTACTTC. This chain links TRBV7-9 with TRBJ2-5; tentative D call: TRBD2 (5 bases). The CDR3 consists of 12 residues. V lost 5 bases and J 4 bases, leaving 8 bases between the germline ends. Germline V gene sequence: CDR1 SEHNR, CDR2 FQNEAQ (reference sequence).

V usage is TRBV10-1 and J usage is TRBJ1-1, with 10 bases identical to TRBD1. CDR3 length equals 13 residues. Germline CDR1 and CDR2: WNHNN and SYGVQD (reference sequence). V trimming: 6 bases; J trimming: 6 bases; junction bases outside the gene matches: 4. The CDR3 reads CASSRDRGSEAFF. CDR3 nucleotides: TGCGCCAGCAGCCGGGACAGGGGATCTGAAGCTTTCTTT.

The chain combines TRBV28 with TRBJ1-2; possible D gene TRBD1, 5 bases. CDR3 length: 14 residues. The germline V gene has CDR1 MDHEN and CDR2 SYDVKM. Trimming pared 10 bases from V and 4 bases from J, leaving 19 bases between. As DNA, the CDR3 is TGTGCCACCAGGGCCCTCCGAGCTAGCTATGGCTACACCTTC. It translates to CATRALRASYGYTF.

This chain links TRBV30 with TRBJ1-6; the match to TRBD1 covers 7 bases. The CDR3 totals 13 residues. The germline CDR1 and CDR2 sequences are GTSNPN and SVGIG (reference sequence). With 5 bases clipped from V and 7 bases from J, the junction kept 5 bases outside the gene matches. The CDR3 protein is CAWGRQGNSPLHF. The CDR3 DNA is TGTGCCTGGGGCAGACAGGGAAATTCACCCCTCCACTTT.

This chain links TRBV5-1 with TRBJ1-4; 9 bases are a match to TRBD1. The ends lost 4 bases at V and 8 bases at J; junction bases unmatched: 6. CDR1 and CDR2 (germline): SGHRS, YFSETQ. CDR3 length: 14 residues. The CDR3 protein is CASSAGTGLEKLFF. DNA of the CDR3: TGCGCCAGCAGCGCCGGGACAGGGCTGGAAAAACTGTTTTTT.

A word on this clone: Other DNA sequences in this specimen translate into the identical CDR3. The genes are TRBV18 and TRBJ2-2, with 9 bases that match TRBD1. Trimming at V came to 2 bases and at J to 1 base, leaving 2 bases not matched to a gene. CDR1 and CDR2 from the germline V gene are KGHSH and LQKENI. The CDR3 contains 16 residues. The CDR3 sequence is CASSPRQGGNTGELFF. CDR3 sequence (DNA): TGTGCCAGCTCACCAAGACAGGGGGGGAACACCGGGGAGCTGTTTTTT.

The chain joins TRBV5-6 to TRBJ2-3; D gene unclear. CDR1 SGHDT and CDR2 YYEEEE come from the germline V gene. Trimming took 3 bases from V and 6 from J, leaving 5 bases between them. This CDR3 has 11 amino acids. In DNA form, the CDR3 reads TGTGCCAGCAGCTCGGCGGATACGCAGTATTTT. This codes for CASSSADTQYF.